The 26 T cell receptor beta chains reported below all come from one sample, sequenced in a study of shared clonotypes between healthy human individuals. Data came from immunoSEQ multiplex PCR; TCRdb stores just in-frame clones and leaves some out. This sample has 2 million to 2.5 million clones, with approximately 94% found just once. The specimen sequenced was naive CD4+ T cells sorted from blood. Stated subset: CD45RA+ positively selected. Receptors were obtained from a man aged 18 to 30 in good health.

V and J are TRBV21-1 and TRBJ2-7; TRBD2 is taken as the D call from the table, unchecked against the DNA. TRBV21-1 is deemed a pseudogene. The CDR3 extends over 16 amino acids. CDR3: CASSKSASGGPYEQYF. The CDR3 nucleotides read TGTGCCAGCAGCAAATCAGCTAGCGGGGGACCCTACGAGCAGTACTTC.

Comments on this clone: Other DNA sequences in the sample encode the same CDR3. This rearrangement joins TRBV7-9 to TRBJ1-2; D is uncertain. The germline V gene encodes CDR1 SEHNR and CDR2 FQNEAQ (reference sequence). V lost 5 bases and J 3 bases, leaving 7 bases between the germline ends. The CDR3 consists of 12 residues. CDR3 DNA: TGTGCCAGCAGCCGGGTAGACTATGGCTACACCTTC. Protein product: CASSRVDYGYTF. The whole variable domain, remainder taken from reference TRBV7-9 and TRBJ1-2, is DTGVSQNPRHKITKRGQNVTFRCDPISEHNRLYWYRQTLGQGPEFLTYFQNEAQLEKSRLLSDRFSAERPKGSFSTLEIQRTEQGDSAMYLCASSRVDYGYTFGSGTRLTVV.

In regard to this clone: The sample carries other DNA sequences with the same CDR3. The CDR3: CASSEGQGGNQPQHF. The CDR3 region has the DNA TGTGCCAGCAGTGAGGGACAGGGGGGCAATCAGCCCCAGCATTTT. V usage is TRBV6-1 and J usage is TRBJ1-5, with TRBD1 matching over 11 bases. The CDR3 contains 15 residues. V dropped 3 bases and J dropped 2; count of bases not matched to a gene: 0. Per the germline V gene, CDR1 is MNHNS and CDR2 is SASEGT.

The V and J genes are TRBV10-2 and TRBJ1-6; D remains ambiguous. CDR1 is WSHSY and CDR2 is SAAADI in the germline V gene. The CDR3 runs 15 residues. Trimming stripped 0 bases from V and 10 bases from J, with 13 bases between. The CDR3 region has the DNA TGCGCCAGCAGTGAGTCATGGGGTGTTGAGTCACCCCTCCACTTT. Encoded protein: CASSESWGVESPLHF.

The V gene is TRBV4-2, the J gene TRBJ2-4; 10 bases are shared with TRBD2. Germline V lookup: CDR1 LGHNA, CDR2 YNFKEQ. The CDR3 has 19 amino acids. The trim removed 1 base at V and 3 bases at J, leaving 12 bases unmatched. The CDR3 bases are TGTGCCAGCAGCCAAGGCCCTAGCGGGGGCACCCTAGGCAAAAACATTCAGTACTTC. Its translation: CASSQGPSGGTLGKNIQYF.

The gene calls are TRBV6-5 and TRBJ2-5; D ambiguous. CDR3 length: 13 residues. Germline CDR1 reads MNHEY; CDR2 reads SVGAGI. V lost 4 bases and J lost 1, with 7 bases in between. CDR3 sequence (DNA): TGTGCCAGCAGTTTGTCAGGCCAAGAGACCCAGTACTTC. Translation: CASSLSGQETQYF.

V gene TRBV6-1 combines with J gene TRBJ1-1; 7 positions match TRBD1. The CDR3 spans 13 residues. In germline, CDR1 is MNHNS, CDR2 SASEGT. The junction had 4 bases not matched to a gene; V was cut back by 5 bases and J by 4 bases. For the CDR3, the DNA is TGTGCCAGCAGTCCCGACAGGGCCACTGAAGCTTTCTTT. Amino acid sequence: CASSPDRATEAFF.

The chain combines TRBV6-5 with TRBJ1-2, with D maybe TRBD1 (6 bases). Trimming left V 0 bases short and J 1 base short, with 12 bases between. Germline V CDR1 and CDR2: MNHEY, SVGAGI. The CDR3 has 16 residues. The DNA for the CDR3 is TGTGCCAGCAGTTACTCGATGGGGGGCATTAACTATGGCTACACCTTC. It encodes CASSYSMGGINYGYTF.

This clone was seen a single time. V gene TRBV18 combines with J gene TRBJ2-3; TRBD2 aligns across 9 bases. Germline V gene sequence: CDR1 KGHSH, CDR2 LQKENI. V gave up 2 bases and J gave up 3 bases; unmatched junction bases: 6. This CDR3 has 16 amino acids. This CDR3 reads CASSPKKREATDTQYF. In DNA form, the CDR3 reads TGTGCCAGCTCACCAAAGAAGCGGGAGGCAACAGATACGCAGTATTTT.

CDR3 sequence (DNA): TGCGCCAGCAGCTTGGGAGTTCCGGGCCTCTGGTACTTC. This translates into CASSLGVPGLWYF. The V and J genes are TRBV5-1 and TRBJ2-7; no clear D. The CDR3 length is 13 residues. Germline CDR1 SGHRS, CDR2 YFSETQ. The V end was cut by 0 bases, the J end by 12 bases, with 16 bases between.

This chain joins TRBV6-1 and TRBJ1-5; TRBD1 is a possible D gene (5 bases). V lost 6 bases and J 5 bases, leaving 11 bases between the germline ends. Looked up from germline, CDR1 is MNHNS and CDR2 is SASEGT. The CDR3 consists of 13 residues. The CDR3 spells CASRDDSHQPQHF. CDR3 sequence (DNA): TGTGCCAGCAGAGACGACAGCCATCAGCCCCAGCATTTT.

This clone occurred a few times. The chain recombines TRBV7-9 with TRBJ1-3; no firm D call. V lost 5 bases to trimming and J lost 4 bases, with 15 bases between them. The germline V gene encodes CDR1 SEHNR and CDR2 FQNEAQ (reference sequence). CDR3 length equals 15 residues. CDR3 residues: CASSRVAEPGNTIYF. The CDR3, as DNA: TGTGCCAGCAGCAGGGTCGCCGAGCCCGGAAACACCATATATTTT.

V gene TRBV11-2 combines with J gene TRBJ2-7, with 8 positions matching TRBD1. The trim removed 2 bases at V and 2 bases at J, leaving 5 bases unmatched. The germline V gene has CDR1 SGHAT and CDR2 FQNNGV. This CDR3 has 15 residues. CDR3 DNA sequence: TGTGCCAGCAGCTTAACGACAGGGGCCGCCTACGAGCAGTACTTC. It specifies CASSLTTGAAYEQYF.

The chain links TRBV5-6 to TRBJ1-1, with D perhaps matching TRBD1 (5 bases). Germline CDR1 reads SGHDT; CDR2 reads YYEEEE. Deletions cut 5 bases from V and 11 bases from J, with 19 bases between. The CDR3 is made up of 13 amino acids. The chain's CDR3 is CASSYNPDKRAFF. CDR3 DNA sequence: TGTGCCAGCAGTTACAATCCGGACAAACGGGCTTTCTTT.

This rearrangement joins TRBV6-1 to TRBJ2-7; D is perhaps TRBD1 (5 bases). With 10 bases removed from V and 1 base from J, the gap between germline ends came to 14 bases. The V gene's germline CDR1 is MNHNS and CDR2 SASEGT. This CDR3 contains 13 residues. CDR3 in DNA: TGTGCCACCTCAATACAGGAATCCTACGAGCAGTACTTC. Amino acid sequence: CATSIQESYEQYF.

The gene calls are TRBV7-9 and TRBJ2-1; the D is unclear. There are 16 residues in the CDR3. Germline V gene lookup returns CDR1 SEHNR and CDR2 FQNEAQ (reference sequence). Trimming took off 6 bases at V and 0 bases at J, with 15 bases between the two ends. Written as DNA, the CDR3 is TGTGCCAGCAGTTCCACCGACGCCCGCTCCTACAATGAGCAGTTCTTC. Amino acids: CASSSTDARSYNEQFF.

This chain links TRBV2 with TRBJ2-2, with TRBD1 identical over 10 bases. The junction had 3 bases not matched to a gene; V was cut back by 1 base and J by 4 bases. CDR1 is SNHLY and CDR2 is FYNNEI in the germline V gene. The CDR3 length is 16 residues. The chain's CDR3 is CASSEGDRGGTGELFF. The DNA for the CDR3 is TGTGCCAGCAGTGAAGGGGACAGGGGCGGCACCGGGGAGCTGTTTTTT.

The DNA for the CDR3 is TGCGCCAGCAGTGAGACCAGGACAGCTAACTATGGCTACACCTTC. This sequence encodes CASSETRTANYGYTF. The chain joins TRBV10-2 to TRBJ1-2; D possibly corresponds to TRBD1 (6 bases). CDR3 size: 15 residues. CDR1 WSHSY and CDR2 SAAADI come from the germline V gene. Trimming left V 2 bases short and J 0 bases short, with 10 bases between.

Notes on this clone: Additional DNA sequences in this sample encode the identical CDR3. The chain recombines TRBV11-2 with TRBJ1-1; no clear D gene. The V end lost 3 bases, the J end lost 0 bases, and 2 bases lay between the germline ends. This CDR3 contains 12 residues. CDR1 is SGHAT, CDR2 FQNNGV, per germline. The DNA of the CDR3 is TGTGCCAGCAGCTTTTTGAACACTGAAGCTTTCTTT. Its protein is CASSFLNTEAFF.

The chain combines TRBV14 with TRBJ2-2, with D unclear. The germline V and J ends were trimmed by 0 bases and 6 bases, with 11 bases remaining between them. Per germline, CDR1 SGHDN and CDR2 FVKESK. The CDR3 loop spans 15 amino acids. This chain's CDR3 is CASSQDLRSPGELFF. CDR3 DNA sequence: TGTGCCAGCAGCCAAGATCTAAGGAGCCCCGGGGAGCTGTTTTTT.

The chain links TRBV5-4 to TRBJ2-5; 9 nucleotides align to TRBD1. CDR1 is SGHNT, CDR2 YYREEE, per germline (reference sequence). Germline trimming cut 0 bases from V and 5 bases from J; bases unmatched to any gene: 11. The CDR3 extends over 17 amino acids. CDR3 region: CASSLAFGTGGMETQYF. DNA for the CDR3: TGTGCCAGCAGCTTGGCATTTGGTACAGGGGGCATGGAGACCCAGTACTTC. The full variable domain, its missing parts supplied by reference TRBV5-4 and TRBJ2-5, is ETGVTQSPTHLIKTRGQQVTLRCSSQSGHNTVSWYQQALGQGPQFIFQYYREEENGRGNFPPRFSGLQFPNYSSELNVNALELDDSALYLCASSLAFGTGGMETQYFGPGTRLLVL.

Only one count was recorded for this clone. The chain couples TRBV6-5 to TRBJ2-1; D is uncertain. Trimming took 2 bases from V and 0 from J, leaving 8 bases between them. Germline V gene data show CDR1 as MNHEY and CDR2 as SVGAGI. CDR3 length: 15 residues. DNA of the CDR3: TGTGCCAGCAGTTACGACATCCTCTCCTACAATGAGCAGTTCTTC. Translation: CASSYDILSYNEQFF.

The genes are TRBV5-4 and TRBJ2-6; 13 bases are shared with TRBD2. Looked up from germline, CDR1 is SGHNT and CDR2 is YYREEE (reference sequence). The CDR3 sequence is 19 residues long. The V segment lost 6 bases and the J segment 3 bases; nucleotides outside the gene matches: 12. CDR3 bases: TGTGCCAGCACCCTGGACGGACTAGCGGGAGTAAGTGGGGCCAACGTCCTGACTTTC. As protein: CASTLDGLAGVSGANVLTF.

The J gene is TRBJ1-2, the V gene TRBV15; 7 bases line up with TRBD1. The V segment lost 4 bases and the J segment 8 bases; nucleotides outside the gene matches: 10. The CDR3 spans 14 residues. Germline V lookup: CDR1 LNHNV, CDR2 YYDKDF (reference sequence). The CDR3 DNA reads TGTGCCACCAGCAAGGTCGGACAGGCCGCGGGCTACACCTTC. It translates to CATSKVGQAAGYTF.

The chain recombines TRBV15 with TRBJ2-7, with D possibly being TRBD1 (5 bases). Germline assignment: CDR1 LNHNV and CDR2 YYDKDF (reference sequence). This CDR3 contains 18 residues. The germline V and J ends were trimmed by 1 base and 1 base, with 20 bases remaining between them. CDR3 loop: CATSRVNAWQGYSYEQYF. The DNA for the CDR3 is TGTGCCACCAGCAGAGTTAACGCTTGGCAGGGCTATTCCTACGAGCAGTACTTC.

This chain links TRBV5-4 with TRBJ1-3; 9 bases are a match to TRBD1. This CDR3 is built from 13 residues. V was clipped by 5 bases and J by 8 bases; unmatched bases: 5. The germline CDR1 and CDR2 sequences are SGHNT and YYREEE (reference sequence). For the CDR3, the DNA is TGTGCCAGCAGAAGGGACAGGGTCGACACCATATATTTT. Translated: CASRRDRVDTIYF.